This T cell receptor (beta chain) derives from a study of OX40 agonist ivuxolimab in advanced cancers. Study-wide results and limits: Several nonresponders also turned out to have low normalized T-cell clonal expansion.

The CDR3 consists of 16 residues. V lost 2 bases to trimming and J lost 0 bases; unmatched junction nucleotides: 3. Germline CDR1 SNHLY, CDR2 FYNNEI. Produced via immunoSEQ multiplex PCR; TCRdb's table is partial and in-frame only. The sample yields tens of thousands of clones, approximately 88% seen once. A remark on this clone: No antigen is known for it.

V and J are TRBV2 and TRBJ1-3; 8 bases match TRBD1. The TCR sequence derives from an adult with an advanced solid tumor such as melanoma, head and neck, liver or kidney cancer. The specimen comprised CD4+ or CD8+ T cells sorted from blood, sampled in a trial of the OX40 agonist ivuxolimab. The CDR3 loop reads CASSEQGAFSGNTIYF. CDR3 DNA: TGTGCCAGCAGTGAACAGGGGGCCTTCTCTGGAAACACCATATATTTT.